The 22 T cell receptor beta chains given below trace back to one sample, sequenced in a study of blood T cell repertoires in COVID-19. The repertoire was sequenced with immunoSEQ multiplex PCR; TCRdb's copy has only in-frame clones and lacks some. The sample has 55,000 to 80,000 clones; 79% are singletons. The sample was peripheral blood. The receptors originated from a woman older than 75 with active or convalescent COVID-19.

The rearrangement joins TRBV7-9 to TRBJ2-7; a weak D match, TRBD2 (6 bases). CDR1 and CDR2 (germline): SEHNR, FQNEAQ (reference sequence). Trimming took 1 base from V and 11 from J, leaving 18 bases between them. The CDR3 has 14 amino acids. CDR3 residues: CASSLVQTGGRKYF. CDR3 DNA sequence: TGTGCCAGCAGCTTAGTGCAAACCGGGGGTAGAAAGTACTTC.

The chain joins TRBV6-5 to TRBJ1-2, with TRBD1 matching over 8 bases. Germline V lookup: CDR1 MNHEY, CDR2 SVGAGI. V gave up 6 bases and J gave up 4 bases; unmatched junction bases: 4. This CDR3 spans 13 amino acids. CDR3 in DNA: TGTGCCAGCAGACAGGGGGTGTCCTATGGCTACACCTTC. Its protein product is CASRQGVSYGYTF.

The V call is TRBV7-3, the J call TRBJ2-1; 11 bases align to TRBD1. J gave up 3 bases and V 3 bases, and 7 bases lay outside the gene matches. The CDR3 extends over 17 amino acids. Germline V gives CDR1 SGHTA, CDR2 FQGTGA. The CDR3, as DNA: TGTGCCAGCAGCTTCCTTGGGACAGGGGGAATCTACAATGAGCAGTTCTTC. It specifies CASSFLGTGGIYNEQFF.

This rearrangement joins TRBV24-1 to TRBJ2-5; 8 nucleotides line up with TRBD2. The CDR3 extends over 14 amino acids. Germline V gene lookup returns CDR1 KGHDR and CDR2 SFDVKD. V shed 6 bases and J 4 bases; nucleotides not matched to a gene: 6. CDR3 DNA sequence: TGTGCCACCAGTCGGGGGGGTGGCTCAGAGACCCAGTACTTC. This sequence encodes CATSRGGGSETQYF.

J is TRBJ1-1 and V is TRBV10-1; D uncertain. The V end was cut by 0 bases, the J end by 11 bases, with 19 bases between. This CDR3 contains 15 residues. The germline CDR1 and CDR2 sequences are WNHNN and SYGVQD (reference sequence). The CDR3 sequence: CASSESTWATTGAFF. The CDR3 bases are TGCGCCAGCAGTGAGTCGACTTGGGCGACTACGGGGGCTTTCTTT.

As to this clone: Relative to the germline gene, one junction end is altered; a read error may explain this. The genes are TRBV7-9 and TRBJ1-1; tentatively, D is TRBD1 (5 bases). This CDR3 comprises 14 residues. The germline V gene encodes CDR1 SEHNR and CDR2 FQNEAQ (reference sequence). In DNA, the CDR3 is TGTGCCAGCAGCTACGGGAGGGTAGTTACGGGGACCTTATTT. It yields the protein CASSYGRVVTGTLF.

A note on this clone: Relative to the germline gene, one junction end is altered; a read error may explain this. This rearrangement joins TRBV9 to TRBJ1-1, with 11 positions matching TRBD1. Germline loops: CDR1 SGDLS, CDR2 YYNGEE. The CDR3 length is 18 residues. CDR3 DNA: TGTGCCAGCAGCCCGGGACAGGGGGGTACAAAGATGAACACTGAAGCTTTTTTT. It specifies CASSPGQGGTKMNTEAFF.

The rearrangement uses TRBV23-1 and TRBJ1-1; 7 bases are shared with TRBD1. TRBV23-1 carries the ORF label, with uncertain function. The junction had 24 bases not matched to a gene; V was cut back by 8 bases and J by 6 bases. This CDR3 has 18 residues. The CDR3 DNA reads TGCGCCAGCGTCAGGCGGGGGGCGCAGGGGGGGGGACGCCCTGAAGCTTTCTTT. Translating it yields CASVRRGAQGGGRPEAFF.

This clone was observed a handful of times. This chain uses TRBV3-1 (or the pseudogene TRBV3-2) with TRBJ1-2; a possible D gene is TRBD1 (6 bases). Trimming left V 0 bases short and J 2 bases short, with 13 bases between. From germline, CDR1 is LGHDT and CDR2 YNNKEL (reference sequence). The CDR3 is made up of 16 amino acids. The CDR3: CASSQDQSGQNYGYTF. For the CDR3, the DNA is TGTGCCAGCAGCCAAGACCAATCCGGACAGAACTATGGCTACACCTTC.

This clone was seen a single time. The chain combines TRBV7-2 with TRBJ2-7, with 15 nucleotides matching TRBD2. CDR3 size: 15 residues. With 5 bases clipped from V and 4 bases from J, the junction kept 3 bases outside the gene matches. CDR1 is SGHTA and CDR2 is FQGNSA in the germline V gene. For the CDR3, the DNA is TGTGCCAGCAGCAAGGGACTAGCGGGGGGATACGAGCAGTACTTC. It specifies CASSKGLAGGYEQYF.

This chain uses TRBV19 with TRBJ1-1, with a weak D call TRBD1 (6 bases). Germline V gene data show CDR1 as LNHDA and CDR2 as SQIVND (reference sequence). The CDR3 sequence is 13 residues long. V lost 4 bases and J 8 bases, leaving 14 bases between the germline ends. CDR3 loop: CASSTGQSLEAFF. The CDR3 DNA is TGTGCCAGTAGTACCGGACAGAGCCTAGAAGCTTTCTTT.

The chain employs TRBV6-5 and TRBJ1-5, with D tentatively TRBD1 (5 bases). CDR1 and CDR2 (germline): MNHEY, SVGAGI. The CDR3 is 14 residues long. V lost 5 bases and J 4 bases, leaving 12 bases between the germline ends. The CDR3, as DNA: TGTGCCAGCAGTCCTGGGACTACTAATCAGCCCCAGCATTTT. It encodes CASSPGTTNQPQHF.

The genes are TRBV10-3 and TRBJ1-1; 9 nucleotides agree with TRBD1. J was trimmed by 5 bases and V by 11 bases; bases with no gene match: 12. This CDR3 is built from 14 residues. CDR1 is ENHRY, CDR2 SYGVKD, per germline. For the CDR3, the DNA is TGTGCCTCCCAACAACCGACAGGGGGAACTGAAGCTTTCTTT. Residues: CASQQPTGGTEAFF.

The chain carries TRBV6-6 and TRBJ2-1; 9 nucleotides match TRBD2. The length of the CDR3 is 12 residues. After removal of 8 bases from V and 10 bases from J, the junction contained 6 bases not matched to a gene. CDR1 is MNHNY, CDR2 SVGAGI, per germline (reference sequence). The CDR3 region has the DNA TGTGCCAGCTTCCTAGCGGGGCACGAGCAGTTCTTC. Translating it yields CASFLAGHEQFF.

This clone was counted only a few times. For the CDR3, the DNA is TGTGCCAGCAGTGGGGACAGGGAGGGAACTGAAGCTTTCTTT. Its protein product is CASSGDREGTEAFF. V is TRBV2 and J is TRBJ1-1; 9 bases are a match to TRBD1. The V and J ends lost 4 bases and 5 bases, in that order; junction bases with no gene match: 5. Per the germline V gene, CDR1 is SNHLY and CDR2 is FYNNEI. There are 14 residues in the CDR3.

This clone was recorded a few times. V is TRBV10-3 and J is TRBJ2-1, with 8 bases matching TRBD1. Germline-derived CDR1 and CDR2 are ENHRY and SYGVKD. The CDR3 spans 20 residues. V was clipped by 4 bases and J by 0 bases; unmatched bases: 17. The CDR3 region has the DNA TGTGCCATCAGTGGACAGGGGAGACCCCAGAGAGGGAGCTCCTACAATGAGCAGTTCTTC. The encoded protein is CAISGQGRPQRGSSYNEQFF.

The chain uses TRBV3-1 (or the pseudogene TRBV3-2) and TRBJ2-7; TRBD2 might be the D (6 bases). Germline V CDR1 and CDR2: LGHDT, YNNKEL (reference sequence). V was shortened by 0 bases and J by 7 bases, with 13 bases between the two germline ends. The CDR3 is made up of 14 amino acids. The chain's CDR3 is CASSQDLAGREQYF. The CDR3 coding sequence is TGTGCCAGCAGCCAAGATCTCGCAGGGAGGGAGCAGTACTTC.

The CDR3, as DNA: TGTGCCAGTCGGGAGGACAGGGGGCCGAACACTGAAGCTTTCTTT. It is translated as CASREDRGPNTEAFF. V usage is TRBV19 and J usage is TRBJ1-1; 11 bases align to TRBD1. Germline V CDR1 and CDR2: LNHDA, SQIVND (reference sequence). V trimming: 8 bases; J trimming: 1 base; junction bases outside the gene matches: 6. This CDR3 spans 15 amino acids. Based on the CDR3 plus reference TRBV19 and TRBJ1-1, the full variable domain is DGGITQSPKYLFRKEGQNVTLSCEQNLNHDAMYWYRQDPGQGLRLIYYSQIVNDFQKGDIAEGYSVSREKKESFPLTVTSAQKNPTAFYLCASREDRGPNTEAFFGQGTRLTVV.

The gene calls are TRBV7-7 and TRBJ2-5; a weak D match, TRBD1 (5 bases). Trimming shortened V by 1 base and J by 5 bases, and 14 bases separated the two germline ends. The CDR3 covers 15 residues. Germline-derived CDR1 and CDR2 are SSHAT and FNYEAQ (reference sequence). CDR3 bases: TGTGCCAGCAGCTTAGAAGGGGTAGCCCAGGAGACCCAGTACTTC. Translated, it gives CASSLEGVAQETQYF.

V is TRBV5-1 and J is TRBJ2-1, with 13 bases lining up with TRBD2. The CDR3 loop spans 15 amino acids. V was clipped by 6 bases and J by 4 bases; unmatched bases: 4. From germline, CDR1 is SGHRS and CDR2 YFSETQ. The CDR3 spells CASTGTSGTYNEQFF. The CDR3 DNA sequence: TGCGCCAGCACCGGGACTAGCGGGACTTACAATGAGCAGTTCTTC. Variable domain in full (rest from reference TRBV5-1 and TRBJ2-1): KAGVTQTPRYLIKTRGQQVTLSCSPISGHRSVSWYQQTPGQGLQFLFEYFSETQRNKGNFPGRFSGRQFSNSRSEMNVSTLELGDSALYLCASTGTSGTYNEQFFGPGTRLTVL.

In DNA, the CDR3 is TGTGCCAGCAGCAGACAGGTTTTCAATGAAAAACTGTTTTTT. Amino acid sequence: CASSRQVFNEKLFF. The gene calls are TRBV6-2 or TRBV6-3 and TRBJ1-4; perhaps TRBD1 as D (6 bases). The V and J ends lost 6 bases and 5 bases respectively, with 13 bases between them. Germline V gene lookup returns CDR1 MNHEY and CDR2 SVGEGT. The CDR3 has 14 residues.

The chain recombines TRBV5-4 with TRBJ2-3; possible D gene TRBD1, 6 bases. V lost 2 bases, J lost 0 bases, and 13 bases lay in between. In germline, CDR1 is SGHNT, CDR2 YYREEE (reference sequence). The CDR3 covers 16 residues. This CDR3 is CASSFPGTRSTDTQYF. The CDR3 nucleotides read TGTGCCAGCAGCTTTCCCGGGACACGGAGCACAGATACGCAGTATTTT.